These 27 T cell receptor beta chains were all obtained from the same sample, sequenced in a study of control samples from healthy donors and cancer patients. Profiling relied on immunoSEQ multiplex PCR, and the TCRdb table lists in-frame clones only, not all of them. The table lists around 170,000 clones, about 90% of them singletons, with around 5.1% in the top ten. Sequenced material: blood. These receptors originate from a young woman in good health.

CDR3 protein: CASSPLPRETQYF. The CDR3 DNA sequence: TGTGCCAGCAGCCCCCTCCCTCGTGAGACCCAGTACTTC. This chain joins TRBV5-4 and TRBJ2-5, with no clear D. CDR1 and CDR2 (germline): SGHNT, YYREEE (reference sequence). V lost 4 bases, J lost 5 bases, and 12 bases lay in between. The CDR3 has 13 residues.

V and J are TRBV5-1 and TRBJ1-6, with D possibly being TRBD1 (6 bases). The CDR3 is made up of 17 amino acids. CDR1 and CDR2 (germline): SGHRS, YFSETQ. Trimming shortened V by 1 base and J by 6 bases, and 17 bases separated the two germline ends. The CDR3 DNA reads as TGCGCCAGCAGCTTGTATCAGCAGGGGTCGGGTAATTCACCCCTCCACTTT. Its translation is CASSLYQQGSGNSPLHF. Supplemented by reference TRBV5-1 and TRBJ1-6, the full variable domain reads KAGVTQTPRYLIKTRGQQVTLSCSPISGHRSVSWYQQTPGQGLQFLFEYFSETQRNKGNFPGRFSGRQFSNSRSEMNVSTLELGDSALYLCASSLYQQGSGNSPLHFGNGTRLTVT.

This clone was seen once. The chain carries TRBV19 and TRBJ2-7; 7 nucleotides match TRBD1. The CDR3 consists of 14 residues. Germline lookup yields CDR1 LNHDA and CDR2 SQIVND (reference sequence). With 4 bases clipped from V and 3 bases from J, the junction kept 6 bases outside the gene matches. CDR3 nucleotide sequence: TGTGCCAGTAGTAGTGGGGACAGCAACTACGAGCAGTACTTC. It is translated as CASSSGDSNYEQYF.

J is TRBJ1-2 and V is TRBV7-9; no clear D gene. The CDR3 extends over 13 amino acids. V was shortened by 3 bases and J by 5 bases, with 10 bases between the two germline ends. Germline values: CDR1 SEHNR, CDR2 FQNEAQ (reference sequence). The CDR3 sequence is CASSLAGGYGYTF. In nucleotides, the CDR3 is TGTGCCAGCAGCTTGGCCGGAGGTTATGGCTACACCTTC.

The V call is TRBV6-5, the J call TRBJ2-2; D possibly uses TRBD1 or TRBD2 (5 bases each). The V gene lost 8 bases and the J gene lost 6 bases, with 16 bases spanning the gap. Germline assignment: CDR1 MNHEY and CDR2 SVGAGI. This CDR3 comprises 14 residues. CDR3 bases: TGTGCCAGCGATGAGAGGGGTCACGCCGGGGAGCTGTTTTTT. As protein: CASDERGHAGELFF.

This chain links TRBV4-2 with TRBJ2-2, with 8 bases that match TRBD1. Trimming removed 11 bases from V and 4 bases from J; junction bases left unmatched: 9. The CDR3 has 14 amino acids. Looked up from germline, CDR1 is LGHNA and CDR2 is YNFKEQ. The CDR3 here is CAGGAGGGTGELFF. In DNA form, the CDR3 reads TGTGCCGGAGGGGCAGGGGGCGGCACCGGGGAGCTGTTTTTT.

The chain is built from TRBV29-1 and TRBJ1-1; weak D call: TRBD1 (6 bases). The CDR3 consists of 13 residues. CDR1 SQVTM and CDR2 ANQGSEA come from the germline V gene. V was clipped by 5 bases and J by 8 bases, with 18 bases between them. In DNA, the CDR3 is TGCAGCGTTCTACGAGACAGGAAAGGAGAAGCTTTCTTT. This sequence encodes CSVLRDRKGEAFF.

The gene calls are TRBV29-1 and TRBJ1-2, with a tentative D call TRBD1 (6 bases). Germline values: CDR1 SQVTM, CDR2 ANQGSEA. The V and J ends lost 5 bases and 3 bases respectively, with 19 bases between them. The CDR3 spans 15 residues. The chain's CDR3 is CSVSGTSGADYGYTF. CDR3 nucleotide sequence: TGCAGCGTTTCCGGGACAAGCGGGGCCGACTATGGCTACACCTTC.

This clone was seen a single time. The chain has TRBV25-1 and TRBJ1-6; a weak D match, TRBD1 (5 bases). Germline loops: CDR1 MGHDK, CDR2 SYGVNS. V lost 8 bases and J 5 bases, leaving 19 bases between the germline ends. The CDR3 is 16 amino acids. The CDR3 DNA reads TGTGCCAGCTCCCCTGGGGTCTGGACACATAATTCACCCCTCCACTTT. Protein product: CASSPGVWTHNSPLHF.

This clone was detected only once. This chain joins TRBV28 and TRBJ2-7; TRBD2 matches 14 bases. After removal of 8 bases from V and 3 bases from J, the junction contained 9 bases not matched to a gene. The CDR3 loop spans 16 amino acids. CDR1 and CDR2 from the germline V gene are MDHEN and SYDVKM. The CDR3 DNA is TGTGCCAGCTCCGTCCCGGGACTAGCGGGAGACTACGAGCAGTACTTC. It specifies CASSVPGLAGDYEQYF.

There are many counts of this clone. This chain connects TRBV6-5 to TRBJ1-1, with D possibly matching TRBD1 (5 bases). The CDR3 runs to 14 residues. Germline V lookup: CDR1 MNHEY, CDR2 SVGAGI. The V and J ends lost 7 bases and 0 bases respectively, with 12 bases between them. CDR3 region: CASTDGQLNTEAFF. CDR3 coding DNA: TGTGCCAGCACGGACGGACAACTGAACACTGAAGCTTTCTTT.

The J gene is TRBJ1-2, the V gene TRBV7-2; unclear D gene. CDR1 and CDR2 (germline): SGHTA, FQGNSA. V was clipped by 5 bases and J by 3 bases, with 13 bases between them. This CDR3 comprises 14 residues. The CDR3 DNA sequence: TGTGCCAGCAGCCCCTCCGTTTCTTACTATGGCTACACCTTC. Translated, it gives CASSPSVSYYGYTF.

The chain uses TRBV27 and TRBJ2-3; 8 nucleotides agree with TRBD1. The CDR3 spans 14 residues. Germline V lookup: CDR1 MNHEY, CDR2 SMNVEV (reference sequence). After removal of 4 bases from V and 2 bases from J, the junction contained 2 bases not matched to a gene. The DNA for the CDR3 is TGTGCCAGCAGTTCCAGGGGGCACACAGATACGCAGTATTTT. Protein product: CASSSRGHTDTQYF.

The J gene is TRBJ2-7, the V gene TRBV11-3; D is perhaps TRBD2 (6 bases). The CDR3 covers 12 residues. The V gene's germline CDR1 is SGHNT and CDR2 YENEEA. Trimming shortened V by 5 bases and J by 7 bases, and 12 bases separated the two germline ends. The CDR3 sequence: CASSPGVGEQYF. In DNA, the CDR3 is TGTGCCAGCAGCCCGGGAGTGGGGGAGCAGTACTTC.

The J gene is TRBJ1-5, the V gene TRBV6-1, with D possibly being TRBD1 (5 bases). The V end lost 2 bases, the J end lost 7 bases, and 24 bases lay between the germline ends. This CDR3 has 18 residues. Germline V gives CDR1 MNHNS, CDR2 SASEGT. This CDR3 reads CASSELCRRQGFCQPQHF. CDR3 bases: TGTGCCAGCAGTGAATTATGTCGGCGGCAGGGATTTTGCCAGCCCCAGCATTTT.

This clone came up once. CDR3 sequence (DNA): TGTGCCAGTAGTATAGTCCCCGGCGGCGCTAAGCCCCAGCATTTT. It specifies CASSIVPGGAKPQHF. V is TRBV19 and J is TRBJ1-5; D is undetermined. V was clipped by 1 base and J by 8 bases, with 15 bases between them. The CDR3 has 15 residues. Germline CDR1 reads LNHDA; CDR2 reads SQIVND (reference sequence).

This clone occurred a few times. The chain is built from TRBV5-4 and TRBJ2-5; 7 nucleotides align to TRBD2. Germline CDR1 and CDR2: SGHNT and YYREEE (reference sequence). The CDR3 covers 15 residues. Trimming cost V 4 bases and J 3 bases; bases outside gene matches: 9. The CDR3 spells CASSRPRGEEETQYF. The CDR3 coding sequence is TGTGCCAGCAGCCGACCTCGGGGGGAAGAAGAGACCCAGTACTTC.

J is TRBJ2-4 and V is TRBV2; maybe TRBD2 (6 bases). V was pared by 2 bases and J by 6 bases, with 23 bases between. From germline, CDR1 is SNHLY and CDR2 FYNNEI. The CDR3 contains 18 residues. The CDR3 loop is CASSESLPLSGRLNIQYF. CDR3 nucleotide sequence: TGTGCCAGCAGTGAATCCTTGCCCCTTAGCGGAAGATTAAACATTCAGTACTTC. Variable domain in full (rest from reference TRBV2 and TRBJ2-4): EPEVTQTPSHQVTQMGQEVILRCVPISNHLYFYWYRQILGQKVEFLVSFYNNEISEKSEIFDDQFSVERPDGSNFTLKIRSTKLEDSAMYFCASSESLPLSGRLNIQYFGAGTRLSVL.

This chain connects TRBV5-1 to TRBJ2-7; tentative D call: TRBD2 (5 bases). Looked up from germline, CDR1 is SGHRS and CDR2 is YFSETQ. This CDR3 is built from 14 residues. The germline V and J ends were trimmed by 4 bases and 0 bases, with 11 bases remaining between them. This chain's CDR3 is CASSRSGNSYEQYF. The DNA of the CDR3 is TGCGCCAGCAGCCGATCGGGGAACTCCTACGAGCAGTACTTC.

The chain couples TRBV25-1 to TRBJ1-6, with a possible D match to TRBD1 (5 bases). Germline-derived CDR1 and CDR2 are MGHDK and SYGVNS. V lost 6 bases, J lost 7 bases, and 13 bases lay in between. This CDR3 has 14 residues. The CDR3 region is CASRNWGENSPLHF. Here the CDR3 DNA reads TGTGCCAGCAGGAATTGGGGGGAAAATTCACCCCTCCACTTT.

The chain uses TRBV3-1 (or the pseudogene TRBV3-2) and TRBJ2-3; 8 bases fit TRBD1. The CDR3 extends over 14 amino acids. The germline gives CDR1 LGHDT, CDR2 YNNKEL (reference sequence). Trimming at V came to 6 bases and at J to 6 bases, leaving 8 bases not matched to a gene. As DNA, the CDR3 is TGTGCCAGCAGTGACAGGGGCGCACTGGATACGCAGTATTTT. It translates to CASSDRGALDTQYF.

J is TRBJ1-4 and V is TRBV9, with 9 bases matching TRBD1. V dropped 3 bases and J dropped 8; count of bases not matched to a gene: 5. Germline CDR1 is SGDLS and CDR2 is YYNGEE. The CDR3 length is 14 residues. Written as DNA, the CDR3 is TGTGCCAGCAGCGAGGGACAGGGAGAGGAAAAACTGTTTTTT. Residues: CASSEGQGEEKLFF.

The chain is built from TRBV7-9 and TRBJ2-2; TRBD2 aligns across 7 bases. The CDR3 spans 15 residues. CDR1 is SEHNR, CDR2 FQNEAQ, per germline (reference sequence). V lost 3 bases to trimming and J lost 6 bases; unmatched junction nucleotides: 7. DNA of the CDR3: TGTGCCAGCAGCTTCGCGGGAGCCTTGGCCGGGGAGCTGTTTTTT. As protein: CASSFAGALAGELFF.

The chain has TRBV27 and TRBJ2-7; TRBD2 might be the D (5 bases). There are 12 residues in the CDR3. V was trimmed by 5 bases and J by 4 bases, leaving 9 bases between them. Germline lookup yields CDR1 MNHEY and CDR2 SMNVEV (reference sequence). CDR3 loop: CASSPPGYEQYF. CDR3 coding DNA: TGTGCCAGCAGTCCCCCGGGGTACGAGCAGTACTTC.

The chain links TRBV19 to TRBJ1-1, with D possibly being TRBD1 (6 bases). The V end was cut by 6 bases, the J end by 4 bases, with 12 bases between. From germline, CDR1 is LNHDA and CDR2 SQIVND (reference sequence). The CDR3 covers 13 residues. In nucleotides, the CDR3 is TGTGCCAGTAGCCCAAGGGGGGTCACTGAAGCTTTCTTT. It yields the protein CASSPRGVTEAFF.

The V call is TRBV6-5, the J call TRBJ2-5, with 7 bases identical to TRBD2. The CDR3 consists of 15 residues. Germline V gene lookup returns CDR1 MNHEY and CDR2 SVGAGI. J was trimmed by 4 bases and V by 3 bases; bases with no gene match: 8. The chain's CDR3 is CASSYSGRVAETQYF. Written as DNA, the CDR3 is TGTGCCAGCAGTTATTCGGGGAGGGTTGCAGAGACCCAGTACTTC.

Remarks on this clone: Other DNA sequences in the sample encode the same CDR3. The chain employs TRBV14 and TRBJ2-1, with 10 bases identical to TRBD2. CDR3 size: 16 residues. After removal of 1 base from V and 4 bases from J, the junction contained 4 bases not matched to a gene. In germline, CDR1 is SGHDN, CDR2 FVKESK. CDR3 DNA sequence: TGTGCCAGCAGCCAAGGTGGACTAGCGGATTACAATGAGCAGTTCTTC. It yields the protein CASSQGGLADYNEQFF. Full variable domain (missing parts from reference TRBV14 and TRBJ2-1): EAGVTQFPSHSVIEKGQTVTLRCDPISGHDNLYWYRRVMGKEIKFLLHFVKESKQDESGMPNNRFLAERTGGTYSTLKVQPAELEDSGVYFCASSQGGLADYNEQFFGPGTRLTVL.